The rows below give T cell receptor beta chains drawn from one sample of a study of T-cell reconstitution after alpha-beta-depleted transplantation in children. TCRdb reprocessed the PCR reads with MiXCR, giving one entry per CDR3 protein. The sample lists 480,000 or so distinct CDR3 sequences, under 12% occurring once. The material sequenced was PBMCs, taken before TCRalphabeta/CD19-depleted stem cell transplant. The receptors here all came from a child aged 2-15 years with inherited bone marrow failure, due to receive a stem cell transplant. CDR3s include the opening cysteine and the closing phenylalanine or tryptophan. D genes are given only for firm matches. Clone size is shown for a subset of rows, as once, few, many or a class of expanded clone.

D	size	V	J	DNA	CDR3
-	-	TRBV20-1	TRBJ1-5	TGCAGTGCTAAGGGGGGGGGGCCCAGTCAGCCCCAGCATTTT	CSAKGGGPSQPQHF
TRBD1	many	TRBV12-3/TRBV12-4	TRBJ2-5	TGTGCCAGCAGTCCCGACAGGGTGTACCAAGAGACCCAGTACTTC	CASSPDRVYQETQYF
-	few	TRBV24-1	TRBJ2-1	TGTGCCACCAGTGATGCGAATTTTGAGCAGTTCTTC	CATSDANFEQFF
-	many	TRBV4-3	TRBJ2-1	TGCGCCAGCAGCCAAGGTGTTTGGGAAAGCTCCTACAATGAGCAGTTCTTC	CASSQGVWESSYNEQFF
-	many	TRBV9	TRBJ2-7	TGTGCCAGCAGCGTAGGATCGGGACCGAACTACGAGCAGTACTTC	CASSVGSGPNYEQYF
-	many	TRBV24-1	TRBJ2-1	TGTGCCACCAGTGACCCCAAAGCCGGAGGCATCGAGCAGTTCTTC	CATSDPKAGGIEQFF
-	-	TRBV6-2/TRBV6-3	TRBJ2-5	TGTGCCAGCAGAAACAGGGATATACAAGAGACCCAGTACTTC	CASRNRDIQETQYF
-	few	TRBV7-2	TRBJ2-7	TGTGCCAGCAGCTTAATCCATCTCAACTCCTACGAGCAGTACTTC	CASSLIHLNSYEQYF
TRBD2	-	TRBV11-2	TRBJ2-1	TGTGCCAGCAGCTCCCCAACTAGCGGGAGAGTAGGTCCCAATGAGCAGTTCTTC	CASSSPTSGRVGPNEQFF
TRBD1	many	TRBV5-5	TRBJ1-1	TGTGCCAGCAGCCTACGGGACAGGGGGCGAGAAAAGAAAGCTTTCTTT	CASSLRDRGREKKAFF
-	many	TRBV11-2	TRBJ2-7	TGTGCCAGCAGCGGGGAGTTGTCCTACGAGCAGTACTTC	CASSGELSYEQYF
TRBD2	-	TRBV20-1	TRBJ2-2	TGCAGTGCTAGCCCTTCGACTAGCGGGAGGGCCAAGGTCGGGGAGCTGTTTTTT	CSASPSTSGRAKVGELFF
TRBD1	-	TRBV20-1	TRBJ2-5	TGCAGTGCTTCGGGACAGCGATTTGGGACCCAGTACTTC	CSASGQRFGTQYF
TRBD2	many	TRBV29-1	TRBJ2-1	TGCAGCGCTTGGGGGGCTAGCGGGAGGAGGAATGAGCAGTTCTTC	CSAWGASGRRNEQFF
-	many	TRBV28	TRBJ2-2	TGTGCCAGCAGTTTAAACCCCTGGACCGGGGAGCTGTTTTTT	CASSLNPWTGELFF
-	-	TRBV2	TRBJ2-3	TGTGCCAGCAGTGAAGCGGCGATCAGATTCGGAACAGATACGCAGTATTTT	CASSEAAIRFGTDTQYF
TRBD1	many	TRBV28	TRBJ2-7	TGTGCCAGCAGTCAGGGGGCGGAAGCCTACGAGCAGTACTTC	CASSQGAEAYEQYF
-	many	TRBV7-9	TRBJ2-5	TGTGCCAGCCATCCGGGGGAGCAGGAGACCCAGTACTTC	CASHPGEQETQYF
TRBD1	many	TRBV20-1	TRBJ1-2	TGCAGTGCTAGAGATCCGGGACAGGGGTATTATGGCTACACCTTC	CSARDPGQGYYGYTF